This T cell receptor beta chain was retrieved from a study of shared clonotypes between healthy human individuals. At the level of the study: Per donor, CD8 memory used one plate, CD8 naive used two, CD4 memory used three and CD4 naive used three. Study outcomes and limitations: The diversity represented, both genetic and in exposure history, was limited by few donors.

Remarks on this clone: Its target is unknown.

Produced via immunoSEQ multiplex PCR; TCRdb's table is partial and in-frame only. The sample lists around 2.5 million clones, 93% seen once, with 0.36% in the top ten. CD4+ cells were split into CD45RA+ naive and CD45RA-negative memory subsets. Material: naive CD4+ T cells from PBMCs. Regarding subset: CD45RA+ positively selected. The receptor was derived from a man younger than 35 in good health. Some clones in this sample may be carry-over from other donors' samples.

The CDR3 DNA is TGTGCTAGTGGGACCGGGGCCGCTACCTACAATGAGCAGTTCTTC. This translates into CASGTGAATYNEQFF. The rearrangement uses TRBV12-5 and TRBJ2-1; D may correspond to TRBD1 or TRBD2 (5 bases each). V dropped 6 bases and J dropped 2 bases, with 14 bases sitting between them. The CDR3 spans 15 residues. Germline V CDR1 and CDR2: LGHNT, FRNRAP. Full variable domain (rest looked up from reference TRBV12-5 and TRBJ2-1): DARVTQTPRHKVTEMGQEVTMRCQPILGHNTVFWYRQTMMQGLELLAYFRNRAPLDDSGMPKDRFSAEMPDATLATLKIQPSEPRDSAVYFCASGTGAATYNEQFFGPGTRLTVL.